A single sample is the source of the 24 T cell receptor beta chains below, sequenced in a study of T cell repertoires in cytomegalovirus infection. No antigen has been identified for these receptors. TCRdb re-called the reads with MiXCR, one entry per CDR3 protein. The data contain roughly 860,000 distinct CDR3 sequences, about 33% of them seen just once; the ten biggest clones take up approximately 13%. The input for sequencing was cultured CD8+ T cells from PBMCs, taken from culture after CMV antigen stimulation. The receptor set was obtained from a human donor in good health (CMV status not recorded). Some clones in this sample may be carry-over from other donors' samples.

This clonotype was counted ten times or more. This chain links TRBV10-3 with TRBJ1-1; D may be TRBD1 (5 bases). Per the germline V gene, CDR1 is ENHRY and CDR2 is SYGVKD. V gave up 6 bases and J gave up 2 bases, with 13 bases separating them. This CDR3 has 14 amino acids. The CDR3 is CAISLDSTNTEAFF. The CDR3, as DNA: TGTGCCATCAGCCTAGACAGTACCAACACTGAAGCTTTCTTT.

This clonotype appeared a few times. The chain combines TRBV7-6 with TRBJ2-7, with 7 nucleotides matching TRBD1. V dropped 4 bases and J dropped 6; count of bases not matched to a gene: 6. The CDR3 extends over 13 amino acids. The germline gives CDR1 SGHVS, CDR2 FNYEAQ. The CDR3: CASSSPGQPEQYV. The CDR3 DNA sequence: TGTGCCAGCAGCTCCCCGGGACAGCCCGAGCAGTACGTC.

The chain carries TRBV6-5 and TRBJ2-3; 12 positions match TRBD2. J was trimmed by 4 bases and V by 6 bases; bases with no gene match: 5. CDR3 length equals 15 residues. CDR1 is MNHEY, CDR2 SVGAGI, per germline. The DNA for the CDR3 is TGTGCCAGCAGCGTGACTAGCGGGGGCCCAGATACGCAGTATTTT. Its translation is CASSVTSGGPDTQYF.

This clonotype was counted a few times. CDR3 coding DNA: TGTGCCAGCAGCTCCGGGACAGGGTTGGAAAAACTGTTTTTT. The encoded protein is CASSSGTGLEKLFF. The chain couples TRBV7-6 to TRBJ1-4; 9 bases agree with TRBD1. Germline V gives CDR1 SGHVS, CDR2 FNYEAQ. V was clipped by 4 bases and J by 8 bases; unmatched bases: 5. CDR3 length equals 14 residues.

This clonotype was detected only once. This chain links TRBV27 with TRBJ1-1; D perhaps matches TRBD1 (5 bases). The germline V gene has CDR1 MNHEY and CDR2 SMNVEV (reference sequence). Deletions cut 8 bases from V and 9 bases from J, with 13 bases between. This CDR3 spans 11 amino acids. The CDR3 DNA follows: TGTGCCAGCTCTTGGGCAGGGAAAGCTTTCTTT. Protein product: CASSWAGKAFF.

The genes are TRBV27 and TRBJ2-2; D is perhaps TRBD1 (5 bases). Between the trimmed V and J ends, which lost 5 bases and 3 bases, there was a span of 16 bases. The CDR3 contains 16 residues. Germline V gene data show CDR1 as MNHEY and CDR2 as SMNVEV (reference sequence). The CDR3 nucleotides read TGTGCCAGCAGTCTTTGGGCAGGGATGGACACCGGGGAGCTGTTTTTT. It yields the protein CASSLWAGMDTGELFF.

The chain carries TRBV7-9 and TRBJ2-7; 8 bases map to TRBD1. Germline values: CDR1 SEHNR, CDR2 FQNEAQ (reference sequence). The CDR3 is 13 amino acids. After removal of 7 bases from V and 5 bases from J, the junction contained 7 bases not matched to a gene. The CDR3 nucleotides read TGTGCCAGCAAGAGGACAGGGTCCGACGAGCAGTACGTC. Its translation is CASKRTGSDEQYV.

This clonotype was counted only a few times. The chain carries TRBV6-1 and TRBJ1-1; perhaps TRBD1 as D (5 bases). Germline V gene sequence: CDR1 MNHNS, CDR2 SASEGT. The CDR3 contains 15 residues. V was clipped by 2 bases and J by 0 bases, with 10 bases between them. The CDR3 DNA reads TGTGCCAGCAGTGAATGGGGGGATGTGAACACTGAAGCTTTCTTT. Translating gives CASSEWGDVNTEAFF.

This clonotype was seen ten or more times. This chain connects TRBV7-2 to TRBJ1-6; TRBD1 matches 7 bases. This CDR3 comprises 17 residues. The V gene end was trimmed by 3 bases and the J gene end by 7 bases; junction bases not matched to a gene: 12. Per germline, CDR1 SGHTA and CDR2 FQGNSA. Here the CDR3 DNA reads TGTGCCAGCAGCTTCGGTCCCTACGGACAGGACAATTCACCCCTCCACTTT. The encoded protein is CASSFGPYGQDNSPLHF.

This clonotype has a handful of counts. The rearrangement links TRBV6-5 to TRBJ1-1; the D gene is possibly TRBD1 (6 bases). Germline lookup yields CDR1 MNHEY and CDR2 SVGAGI. Trimming pared 2 bases from V and 4 bases from J, leaving 11 bases between. The CDR3 has 14 residues. In nucleotides, the CDR3 is TGTGCCAGCAGTTACATGCCAGGGGCCACTGAAGCTTTCTTT. It yields the protein CASSYMPGATEAFF.

V gene TRBV28 combines with J gene TRBJ2-1; TRBD2 matches 8 bases. The CDR3 covers 16 residues. V trimming: 7 bases; J trimming: 0 bases; junction bases outside the gene matches: 8. Germline CDR1 MDHEN, CDR2 SYDVKM. CDR3 in DNA: TGTGCCAGCAAAGGAGAGCGGGGGCCCTCCTACAATGAGCAGTTCTTC. Amino acid sequence: CASKGERGPSYNEQFF.

V gene TRBV5-4 combines with J gene TRBJ2-7; 10 positions match TRBD2. J gave up 3 bases and V 4 bases, and 13 bases lay outside the gene matches. This CDR3 spans 17 amino acids. Germline V CDR1 and CDR2: SGHNT, YYREEE (reference sequence). DNA of the CDR3: TGTGCCAGCAGCGCCCCGGGACTAGCGACGACCCTCTACGAGCAGTACTTC. Its translation: CASSAPGLATTLYEQYF.

The chain employs TRBV28 and TRBJ1-2; D is unclear. Germline values: CDR1 MDHEN, CDR2 SYDVKM. Trimming pared 4 bases from V and 2 bases from J, leaving 17 bases between. The CDR3 has 16 amino acids. Here the CDR3 DNA reads TGTGCCAGCAGTTCCCGTGACTCAGGCGCGAACTATGGCTACACCTTC. Its translation: CASSSRDSGANYGYTF.

This clonotype was seen just once. A much larger clone differs by one base, so this may be a read error. The chain couples TRBV7-2 to TRBJ2-5; D may correspond to TRBD1 or TRBD2 (5 bases each). Germline V gives CDR1 SGHTA, CDR2 FQGNSA. This CDR3 is 15 amino acids long. Trimming pared 6 bases from V and 4 bases from J, leaving 18 bases between. The CDR3 is CASSLSWAGRETQYF. The DNA for the CDR3 is TGTGCCAGCAGTTTATCGTGGGCAGGGAGAGAGACCCAGTACTTC.

The chain couples TRBV4-1 to TRBJ2-2; 12 nucleotides line up with TRBD1. This CDR3 comprises 18 residues. The V gene end was trimmed by 0 bases and the J gene end by 5 bases; junction bases not matched to a gene: 7. Germline CDR1 MGHRA, CDR2 YSYEKL. CDR3 coding DNA: TGCGCCAGCAGCCAAGATAAGAGGGACAGGGGGCAAACCGGGGAGCTGTTTTTT. Translation gives CASSQDKRDRGQTGELFF.

The chain uses TRBV29-1 and TRBJ1-2; no clear D. CDR1 is SQVTM, CDR2 ANQGSEA, per germline. Trimming took 4 bases from V and 0 from J, leaving 15 bases between them. This CDR3 has 15 amino acids. The DNA for the CDR3 is TGCAGCGTTGTAGAAGCATCTACACCTAACTATGGCTACACCTTC. Its protein product is CSVVEASTPNYGYTF.

This chain joins TRBV14 and TRBJ2-7; no clear D. CDR1 and CDR2 (germline): SGHDN, FVKESK. V lost 1 base and J 0 bases, leaving 13 bases between the germline ends. CDR3 size: 16 residues. CDR3 nucleotides: TGTGCCAGCAGCCAAGGGGCTAGGGCCCGCTCCTACGAGCAGTACTTC. It translates to CASSQGARARSYEQYF.

This clonotype was counted once. The rearrangement joins TRBV2 to TRBJ2-3; weak D call: TRBD1 (5 bases). This CDR3 is 16 amino acids long. V was cut by 11 bases and J by 0 bases, with 21 bases left in between. The germline gives CDR1 SNHLY, CDR2 FYNNEI. CDR3 bases: TGTGCCGACCGGCCGTGGGGCTACAGTAGCACAGATACGCAGTATTTT. It specifies CADRPWGYSSTDTQYF.

The table lists this clonotype with many counts. V and J are TRBV6-1 and TRBJ1-5; tentative D call: TRBD1 (5 bases). The V end lost 5 bases, the J end lost 0 bases, and 8 bases lay between the germline ends. Germline CDR1 is MNHNS and CDR2 is SASEGT. CDR3 length equals 14 residues. CDR3 protein: CASSRDSSNQPQHF. The CDR3 bases are TGTGCCAGCAGTCGCGACAGTAGCAATCAGCCCCAGCATTTT.

This chain joins TRBV29-1 and TRBJ1-1; D possibly corresponds to TRBD1 (5 bases). CDR3 length: 12 amino acids. V was clipped by 6 bases and J by 4 bases, with 12 bases between them. Germline V CDR1 and CDR2: SQVTM, ANQGSEA. The CDR3 DNA sequence: TGCAGCGTCTTTCAGGGTCCCACTGAAGCTTTCTTT. Its protein product is CSVFQGPTEAFF.

This rearrangement joins TRBV7-9 to TRBJ2-3; 10 nucleotides match TRBD2. The CDR3 contains 15 residues. Germline-derived CDR1 and CDR2 are SEHNR and FQNEAQ (reference sequence). J gave up 5 bases and V 5 bases, and 7 bases lay outside the gene matches. As DNA, the CDR3 is TGTGCCAGCAGCCCTACTAGCGGGGCGATAGATACGCAGTATTTT. It codes for CASSPTSGAIDTQYF.

At least ten counts were recorded for this clonotype. The chain is built from TRBV7-4 and TRBJ2-5, with 7 bases that match TRBD1. CDR1 is SGHVT, CDR2 SQSDAQ, per germline. V gave up 4 bases and J gave up 1 base; unmatched junction bases: 3. The CDR3 covers 14 residues. In nucleotides, the CDR3 is TGTGCCAGCAGCTCGGACAGGAGCCAAGAGACCCAGTACTTC. Translated, it gives CASSSDRSQETQYF.

V is TRBV20-1 and J is TRBJ2-1; TRBD2 agrees at 13 bases. The CDR3 spans 15 residues. J was trimmed by 7 bases and V by 4 bases; bases with no gene match: 7. CDR1 and CDR2 (germline): DFQATT, SNEGSKA (reference sequence). The CDR3 reads CSAKSGLAGVNEQFF. CDR3 in DNA: TGCAGTGCTAAAAGCGGACTAGCGGGGGTAAATGAGCAGTTCTTC.

The rearrangement uses TRBV19 and TRBJ1-1; TRBD1 might be the D (6 bases). CDR3 length equals 14 residues. Trimming left V 7 bases short and J 1 base short, with 13 bases between. The germline gives CDR1 LNHDA, CDR2 SQIVND (reference sequence). In DNA, the CDR3 is TGTGCCAGTAAAATCTCAGGGGAGAACACTGAAGCTTTCTTT. Protein sequence: CASKISGENTEAFF. The whole variable domain, filled in from reference TRBV19 and TRBJ1-1, reads DGGITQSPKYLFRKEGQNVTLSCEQNLNHDAMYWYRQDPGQGLRLIYYSQIVNDFQKGDIAEGYSVSREKKESFPLTVTSAQKNPTAFYLCASKISGENTEAFFGQGTRLTVV.